The 21 T cell receptor beta chains below all came from one sample that was sequenced in a study of identical twins. TCRdb ran MiXCR on the 5' RACE reads and lists one entry per CDR3 protein. The profile shows over 250,000 distinct CDR3 sequences, 8.5% to 9.5% of them singletons. The sample was also linked to a second study, of yellow fever vaccine responses in identical twins.

Source material: CD8+ T cells sorted from blood. Source of these receptors: a woman aged 18 to 35 in good health.

The chain recombines TRBV20-1 with TRBJ2-2, with TRBD1 as a possible D gene (5 bases). The CDR3 is 17 residues long. Germline V gene sequence: CDR1 DFQATT, CDR2 SNEGSKA (reference sequence). V lost 0 bases and J 2 bases, leaving 16 bases between the germline ends. The CDR3 DNA reads as TGCAGTGCTAGAGATCCTCGTCTGACAGATAACACCGGGGAGCTGTTTTTT. Translation: CSARDPRLTDNTGELFF.

The chain recombines TRBV6-5 with TRBJ1-2; D gene ambiguous. Looked up from germline, CDR1 is MNHEY and CDR2 is SVGAGI. The V end was cut by 2 bases, the J end by 6 bases, with 10 bases between. The CDR3 spans 13 residues. The DNA of the CDR3 is TGTGCCAGCAGTTACCTCCCCGGTGATGGCTACACCTTC. It encodes CASSYLPGDGYTF.

The J gene is TRBJ2-2, the V gene TRBV6-2 or TRBV6-3; D ambiguous. From germline, CDR1 is MNHEY and CDR2 SVGEGT. The CDR3 has 11 residues. Trimming left V 11 bases short and J 6 bases short, with 10 bases between. The CDR3 spells CACDVPGELFF. The CDR3 nucleotides are TGTGCCTGCGACGTTCCCGGGGAGCTGTTTTTT.

A few counts support this clonotype. The rearrangement uses TRBV25-1 and TRBJ2-7; TRBD1 is a possible D gene (5 bases). The CDR3 covers 13 residues. The V gene's germline CDR1 is MGHDK and CDR2 SYGVNS. Trimming pared 2 bases from V and 4 bases from J, leaving 9 bases between. This chain's CDR3 is CASSETGAYEQYF. The DNA for the CDR3 is TGTGCCAGCAGTGAAACAGGAGCATACGAGCAGTACTTC.

CDR3 region: CASTPMGAADTQYF. DNA of the CDR3: TGTGCCAGCACCCCCATGGGAGCGGCAGATACGCAGTATTTT. This sequence joins TRBV6-1 and TRBJ2-3; weak D call: TRBD2 (5 bases). V gave up 7 bases and J gave up 4 bases, with 15 bases separating them. The length of the CDR3 is 14 residues. Germline-derived CDR1 and CDR2 are MNHNS and SASEGT.

Only a few counts were recorded for this clonotype. This rearrangement joins TRBV6-5 to TRBJ2-5, with D tentatively TRBD2 (5 bases). In germline, CDR1 is MNHEY, CDR2 SVGAGI. Trimming shortened V by 2 bases and J by 5 bases, and 15 bases separated the two germline ends. This CDR3 spans 15 amino acids. Written as DNA, the CDR3 is TGTGCCAGCAGTTACGGCGCAGGCAGGAGGGAGACCCAGTACTTC. Protein: CASSYGAGRRETQYF.

This clonotype occurred many times. V gene TRBV4-3 combines with J gene TRBJ1-5; tentative D call: TRBD1 (6 bases). V shed 2 bases and J shed 6 bases, with 14 bases lying between them. The CDR3 contains 15 residues. Germline-derived CDR1 and CDR2 are LGHNA and YSLEER. CDR3 coding DNA: TGCGCCAGCAGCCAAAACAGGGAGATGGGTCAGCCCCAGCATTTT. This sequence encodes CASSQNREMGQPQHF.

The chain couples TRBV7-6 to TRBJ2-1, with D perhaps TRBD1 (5 bases). Germline CDR1 reads SGHVS; CDR2 reads FNYEAQ. V was pared by 6 bases and J by 6 bases, with 21 bases between. The CDR3 has 16 residues. CDR3 sequence: CASSPPIGVVFNEQFF. CDR3 bases: TGTGCCAGCAGTCCCCCGATAGGGGTGGTCTTCAATGAGCAGTTCTTC. Drawing the rest from reference TRBV7-6 and TRBJ2-1, the complete variable domain is GAGVSQSPRYKVTKRGQDVALRCDPISGHVSLYWYRQALGQGPEFLTYFNYEAQQDKSGLPNDRFSAERPEGSISTLTIQRTEQRDSAMYRCASSPPIGVVFNEQFFGPGTRLTVL.

The chain recombines TRBV30 with TRBJ2-7; D is possibly TRBD1 (5 bases). Germline loops: CDR1 GTSNPN, CDR2 SVGIG (reference sequence). Trimming left V 0 bases short and J 5 bases short, with 8 bases between. The CDR3 is 12 amino acids. This CDR3 reads CAWSVGADEQYF. The CDR3 DNA reads TGTGCCTGGAGTGTAGGGGCGGACGAGCAGTACTTC.

The chain couples TRBV23-1 to TRBJ2-3; 7 nucleotides match TRBD1. TRBV23-1 is an open reading frame, and its role is uncertain. The CDR3 spans 14 residues. Trimming took 7 bases from V and 2 from J; bases not matched to a gene: 6. The CDR3 DNA sequence: TGCGCCAGCAATCGACAGGGAGACACAGATACGCAGTATTTT. Translation gives CASNRQGDTDTQYF.

This clonotype has more than one count but fewer than ten. The genes are TRBV14 and TRBJ2-1, with D perhaps matching TRBD1 (5 bases). Germline CDR1 is SGHDN and CDR2 is FVKESK. Trimming took 0 bases from V and 2 from J, leaving 17 bases between them. CDR3 length: 18 residues. The CDR3 protein is CASSQDQQAVLTYNEQFF. The CDR3 DNA reads TGTGCCAGCAGCCAAGACCAACAGGCGGTACTTACCTACAATGAGCAGTTCTTC.

This clonotype was seen more than once but under ten times. Written as DNA, the CDR3 is TGTGCCAGCAGACTAGGGAGTGGCTACGAGCAGTACTTC. Translation gives CASRLGSGYEQYF. The chain uses TRBV7-9 and TRBJ2-7; D may be TRBD2 (5 bases). The CDR3 is made up of 13 amino acids. V was shortened by 6 bases and J by 3 bases, with 12 bases between the two germline ends. Germline V CDR1 and CDR2: SEHNR, FQNEAQ (reference sequence).

This clonotype came up a few times. The chain employs TRBV7-6 and TRBJ2-7, with 8 bases fitting TRBD1. CDR1 and CDR2 from the germline V gene are SGHVS and FNYEAQ. The CDR3 totals 14 residues. The V gene end was trimmed by 5 bases and the J gene end by 5 bases; junction bases not matched to a gene: 8. The CDR3 protein is CASSPLDRADEQYF. CDR3 nucleotides: TGTGCCAGCAGCCCTTTGGACAGGGCCGACGAGCAGTACTTC.

This clonotype was seen repeatedly, ten times or more. The chain combines TRBV28 with TRBJ1-6; 7 bases align to TRBD1. The junction had 9 bases not matched to a gene; V was cut back by 10 bases and J by 6 bases. This CDR3 comprises 14 residues. From germline, CDR1 is MDHEN and CDR2 SYDVKM. In nucleotides, the CDR3 is TGTGCCATCGAGACAGGGCGCGGTAATTCACCCCTCCACTTT. Its translation is CAIETGRGNSPLHF.

This clonotype has ten or more counts. The rearrangement joins TRBV14 to TRBJ1-1; D gene ambiguous. The germline gives CDR1 SGHDN, CDR2 FVKESK. Trimming cost V 1 base and J 7 bases, with 4 bases left between them. This CDR3 contains 11 residues. CDR3: CASSQGLEAFF. DNA of the CDR3: TGTGCCAGCAGCCAAGGGCTTGAAGCTTTCTTT.

CDR3 residues: CASSAVNTGELFF. The CDR3 coding sequence is TGTGCCAGCAGCGCCGTCAACACCGGGGAGCTGTTTTTT. The gene calls are TRBV9 and TRBJ2-2, with D unresolved. In germline, CDR1 is SGDLS, CDR2 YYNGEE. The CDR3 runs to 13 residues. Between the trimmed V and J ends, which lost 3 bases and 2 bases, there was a span of 5 bases.

This rearrangement joins TRBV29-1 to TRBJ2-7; the D gene is possibly TRBD1 (6 bases). With 6 bases removed from V and 2 bases from J, the gap between germline ends came to 14 bases. Germline CDR1 is SQVTM and CDR2 is ANQGSEA. This CDR3 has 13 amino acids. This chain's CDR3 is CSVGRGCAYEQYF. The CDR3 nucleotides read TGCAGCGTAGGTAGGGGGTGCGCCTACGAGCAGTACTTC.

This clonotype showed up just a few times. This chain joins TRBV24-1 and TRBJ2-7; D perhaps matches TRBD2 (5 bases). CDR3 length equals 13 residues. V dropped 9 bases and J dropped 7 bases, with 18 bases sitting between them. CDR1 KGHDR and CDR2 SFDVKD come from the germline V gene. CDR3 in amino acids: CATRSVDLQEQYF. CDR3 sequence (DNA): TGTGCCACCCGGTCGGTGGACTTGCAAGAGCAGTACTTC.

This clonotype was counted at least ten times. The chain combines TRBV24-1 with TRBJ2-7; D ambiguous. The CDR3 contains 14 residues. Trimming stripped 2 bases from V and 6 bases from J, with 13 bases between. Germline V gene data show CDR1 as KGHDR and CDR2 as SFDVKD. This CDR3 is CATSDSNVAGEQYF. The CDR3 DNA is TGTGCCACCAGTGATTCAAATGTTGCCGGCGAGCAGTACTTC.

The V gene is TRBV2, the J gene TRBJ2-5; 7 positions match TRBD2. Germline CDR1 reads SNHLY; CDR2 reads FYNNEI. The CDR3 sequence is 17 residues long. With 0 bases clipped from V and 3 bases from J, the junction kept 10 bases outside the gene matches. In nucleotides, the CDR3 is TGTGCCAGCAGTGAAGCGCTCCGGGGCGGGGGAGAAGAGACCCAGTACTTC. Translated, it gives CASSEALRGGGEETQYF.

This clonotype was seen only a few times. The J gene is TRBJ2-7, the V gene TRBV7-8; 9 bases agree with TRBD2. Germline V lookup: CDR1 SGHVS, CDR2 FQNEAQ. With 5 bases clipped from V and 2 bases from J, the junction kept 7 bases outside the gene matches. The CDR3 consists of 15 residues. The CDR3 is CASSPRGGAPYEQYF. The DNA for the CDR3 is TGTGCCAGCAGCCCGCGGGGGGGGGCCCCCTACGAGCAGTACTTC.